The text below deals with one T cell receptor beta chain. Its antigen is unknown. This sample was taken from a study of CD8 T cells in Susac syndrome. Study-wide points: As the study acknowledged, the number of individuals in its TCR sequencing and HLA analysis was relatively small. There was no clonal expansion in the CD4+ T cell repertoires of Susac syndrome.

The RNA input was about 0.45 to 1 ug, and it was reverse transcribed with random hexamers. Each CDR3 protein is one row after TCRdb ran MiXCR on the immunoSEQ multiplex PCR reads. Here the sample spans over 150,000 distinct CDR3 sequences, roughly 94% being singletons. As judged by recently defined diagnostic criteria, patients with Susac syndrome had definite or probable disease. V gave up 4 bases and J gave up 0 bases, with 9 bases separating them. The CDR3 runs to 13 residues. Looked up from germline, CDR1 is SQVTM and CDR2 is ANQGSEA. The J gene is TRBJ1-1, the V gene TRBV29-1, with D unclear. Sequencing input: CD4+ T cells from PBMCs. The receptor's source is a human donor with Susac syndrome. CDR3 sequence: CSVARLVNTEAFF. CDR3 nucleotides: TGCAGCGTTGCACGCCTCGTGAACACTGAAGCTTTCTTT.